Presented here are 21 T cell receptor beta chains from one specimen sequenced in a study of response to subunit inactivated influenza vaccine. TCRdb processed the RT-PCR reads anew with MiXCR; each CDR3 protein has one entry. Of hundreds of thousands of distinct CDR3 sequences in the sample, approximately 15% were seen once. Source: PBMCs from blood, taken around two weeks before vaccination. The receptor set was obtained from a man aged 45-65 years who received an inactivated influenza vaccine.

The chain has TRBV29-1 and TRBJ2-3, with 9 nucleotides matching TRBD1. The CDR3 covers 14 residues. Germline CDR1 is SQVTM and CDR2 is ANQGSEA. CDR3 coding DNA: TGCAGTGCCCTGGGACAGGGCAGCACAGATACGCAGTATTTT. Protein product: CSALGQGSTDTQYF.

This clonotype was counted only a few times. The J gene is TRBJ2-5, the V gene TRBV29-1, with a tentative D call TRBD2 (6 bases). Deletions cut 0 bases from V and 4 bases from J, with 15 bases between. The CDR3 has 15 residues. Germline loops: CDR1 SQVTM, CDR2 ANQGSEA. The CDR3 DNA follows: TGCAGCGTTGAAGATAGGCAGAGGGGAGGAGAGACCCAGTACTTC. This translates into CSVEDRQRGGETQYF.

This clonotype was seen more than once but under ten times. In nucleotides, the CDR3 is TGTGCCAGCAGCCAAGATACTCGGGGAGGCAAAAACATTCAGTACTTC. As protein: CASSQDTRGGKNIQYF. V usage is TRBV3-1 and J usage is TRBJ2-4; D is perhaps TRBD2 (6 bases). Trimming cost V 0 bases and J 3 bases, with 12 bases left between them. CDR1 is LGHDT, CDR2 YNNKEL, per germline (reference sequence). The CDR3 runs to 16 residues.

The chain is built from TRBV12-3 or TRBV12-4 and TRBJ2-5; D could derive from TRBD1 or TRBD2 (5 bases each). Between the trimmed V and J ends, which lost 2 bases and 2 bases, there was a span of 12 bases. CDR3 size: 15 residues. CDR3 bases: TGTGCCAGCAGTTTACGAGGGGTGGGACAAGAGACCCAGTACTTC. This translates into CASSLRGVGQETQYF.

The gene calls are TRBV29-1 and TRBJ1-1; no clear D. Trimming removed 4 bases at V and 1 base at J, with 13 bases between. The germline gives CDR1 SQVTM, CDR2 ANQGSEA. CDR3 size: 14 residues. The CDR3 coding sequence is TGCAGCGTTGCGCTAGTAGCCGGGAACACTGAAGCTTTCTTT. Translating it yields CSVALVAGNTEAFF.

The CDR3 loop is CASLGGARQFF. DNA of the CDR3: TGTGCCAGCCTAGGGGGAGCCCGACAGTTCTTC. The chain carries TRBV25-1 and TRBJ2-1; D is possibly TRBD1 (6 bases). This CDR3 is built from 11 residues. The germline V and J ends were trimmed by 8 bases and 13 bases, with 15 bases remaining between them. The germline CDR1 and CDR2 sequences are MGHDK and SYGVNS.

This chain connects TRBV5-1 to TRBJ2-3; D gene ambiguous. The CDR3 sequence is 14 residues long. V was pared by 4 bases and J by 0 bases, with 9 bases between. The V gene's germline CDR1 is SGHRS and CDR2 YFSETQ. The CDR3 coding sequence is TGCGCCAGCAGCGGGGTAATTAGCACAGATACGCAGTATTTT. Its translation is CASSGVISTDTQYF. The whole variable domain, remainder taken from reference TRBV5-1 and TRBJ2-3, is KAGVTQTPRYLIKTRGQQVTLSCSPISGHRSVSWYQQTPGQGLQFLFEYFSETQRNKGNFPGRFSGRQFSNSRSEMNVSTLELGDSALYLCASSGVISTDTQYFGPGTRLTVL.

The V call is TRBV5-5, the J call TRBJ2-7; TRBD1 aligns across 7 bases. V shed 0 bases and J 3 bases; nucleotides not matched to a gene: 6. This CDR3 has 15 residues. The germline V gene encodes CDR1 SGHKS and CDR2 YYEKEE (reference sequence). The CDR3 sequence: CASSLAYGQVYEQYF. CDR3 coding DNA: TGTGCCAGCAGCTTGGCTTACGGACAGGTCTACGAGCAGTACTTC.

The V gene is TRBV7-2, the J gene TRBJ2-7; TRBD2 might be the D (6 bases). Trimming took 5 bases from V and 0 from J, leaving 11 bases between them. The CDR3 extends over 14 amino acids. Germline V gives CDR1 SGHTA, CDR2 FQGNSA. Here the CDR3 DNA reads TGTGCCAGCAGCCTTCAGACTAGCTCCTACGAGCAGTACTTC. Protein: CASSLQTSSYEQYF. The full variable domain, in which reference TRBV7-2 and TRBJ2-7 provide the parts outside the CDR3, is GAGVSQSPSNKVTEKGKDVELRCDPISGHTALYWYRQSLGQGLEFLIYFQGNSAPDKSGLPSDRFSAERTGGSVSTLTIQRTQQEDSAVYLCASSLQTSSYEQYFGPGTRLTVT.

This clonotype was counted between two and nine times. The CDR3 reads CASSLEMAGGYEQYF. The CDR3 DNA reads as TGCGCCAGCAGCTTGGAGATGGCAGGGGGCTACGAGCAGTACTTC. The genes are TRBV5-1 and TRBJ2-7; 7 nucleotides align to TRBD1. Germline lookup yields CDR1 SGHRS and CDR2 YFSETQ. The junction had 6 bases not matched to a gene; V was cut back by 0 bases and J by 3 bases. The CDR3 sequence is 15 residues long.

This clonotype was seen repeatedly, ten times or more. The chain joins TRBV24-1 to TRBJ2-1; TRBD2 aligns across 7 bases. V lost 1 base, J lost 4 bases, and 12 bases stayed unmatched. Per the germline V gene, CDR1 is KGHDR and CDR2 is SFDVKD. The CDR3 spans 18 residues. Written as DNA, the CDR3 is TGTGCCACCAGTGATTTTCAGCCGCCTAGCGGACGATACAATGAGCAGTTCTTC. As protein: CATSDFQPPSGRYNEQFF.

The chain has TRBV6-2 or TRBV6-3 and TRBJ2-1, with 7 bases fitting TRBD1. With 6 bases clipped from V and 3 bases from J, the junction kept 14 bases outside the gene matches. The CDR3 runs 17 residues. CDR1 is MNHEY, CDR2 SVGEGT, per germline. The CDR3 reads CASRNWGQTSFYNEQFF. The DNA for the CDR3 is TGTGCCAGCAGGAACTGGGGACAGACCTCTTTCTACAATGAGCAGTTCTTC.

V is TRBV20-1 and J is TRBJ2-7; D not resolved. This CDR3 is built from 10 residues. The germline CDR1 and CDR2 sequences are DFQATT and SNEGSKA (reference sequence). V dropped 6 bases and J dropped 5 bases, with 8 bases sitting between them. CDR3: CSAIWDEQYF. As DNA, the CDR3 is TGCAGTGCGATATGGGACGAGCAGTACTTC.

This clonotype was seen only a few times. The V and J genes are TRBV20-1 and TRBJ2-2; 9 nucleotides agree with TRBD2. This CDR3 region has 17 residues. Germline V gene lookup returns CDR1 DFQATT and CDR2 SNEGSKA (reference sequence). Losses at the gene ends were 3 bases for V and 0 bases for J; bases not matched to a gene: 8. CDR3 sequence: CSASGLAGFANTGELFF. The CDR3 DNA reads as TGCAGTGCTAGTGGCCTAGCGGGATTCGCGAACACCGGGGAGCTGTTTTTT.

This sequence joins TRBV9 and TRBJ2-3; no clear D. The CDR3 totals 16 residues. V was trimmed by 3 bases and J by 5 bases, leaving 19 bases between them. The germline V gene encodes CDR1 SGDLS and CDR2 YYNGEE. In DNA form, the CDR3 reads TGTGCCAGCAGCGCCCAACCTCCTCCGGGCCAAGATACGCAGTATTTT. Translation: CASSAQPPPGQDTQYF.

The chain carries TRBV12-3 or TRBV12-4 and TRBJ2-7; 7 nucleotides match TRBD1. The CDR3 is 15 residues long. Trimming at V came to 0 bases and at J to 4 bases, leaving 6 bases not matched to a gene. This chain's CDR3 is CASSLAPGQTYEQYF. CDR3 bases: TGTGCCAGCAGTTTAGCTCCGGGACAGACATACGAGCAGTACTTC.

This clonotype was counted between two and nine times. The J gene is TRBJ2-7, the V gene TRBV7-2, with 12 bases fitting TRBD2. V lost 1 base to trimming and J lost 2 bases; unmatched junction nucleotides: 3. Per germline, CDR1 SGHTA and CDR2 FQGNSA. The CDR3 runs to 16 residues. CDR3 amino acids: CASSLGRLAGAYEQYF. The CDR3 DNA follows: TGTGCCAGCAGCTTAGGAAGACTAGCGGGAGCCTACGAGCAGTACTTC. Full variable domain (rest looked up from reference TRBV7-2 and TRBJ2-7): GAGVSQSPSNKVTEKGKDVELRCDPISGHTALYWYRQSLGQGLEFLIYFQGNSAPDKSGLPSDRFSAERTGGSVSTLTIQRTQQEDSAVYLCASSLGRLAGAYEQYFGPGTRLTVT.

The genes are TRBV3-1 and TRBJ2-2; the D is unclear. Trimming left V 4 bases short and J 3 bases short, with 15 bases between. Per the germline V gene, CDR1 is LGHDT and CDR2 is YNNKEL (reference sequence). The CDR3 sequence is 16 residues long. DNA for the CDR3: TGTGCCAGCAGCCCCACCGGGCCCCCAGACACCGGGGAGCTGTTTTTT. Its protein is CASSPTGPPDTGELFF.

This clonotype was counted between two and nine times. CDR3 DNA sequence: TGTGCCAGCAGCTTATTGGGTCAATACAATGAGCAGTTCTTC. This translates into CASSLLGQYNEQFF. The rearrangement joins TRBV7-8 to TRBJ2-1, with no clear D. Trimming took off 2 bases at V and 4 bases at J, with 9 bases between the two ends. Germline V gene sequence: CDR1 SGHVS, CDR2 FQNEAQ. This CDR3 has 14 residues. Filled out from reference TRBV7-8 and TRBJ2-1, the complete variable domain reads GAGVSQSPRYKVAKRGQDVALRCDPISGHVSLFWYQQALGQGPEFLTYFQNEAQLDKSGLPSDRFFAERPEGSVSTLKIQRTQQEDSAVYLCASSLLGQYNEQFFGPGTRLTVL.

This clonotype was seen repeatedly, ten times or more. This chain uses TRBV4-3 with TRBJ2-3; the D is unclear. The CDR3 sequence is 14 residues long. The germline gives CDR1 LGHNA, CDR2 YSLEER. The V end was cut by 0 bases, the J end by 0 bases, with 4 bases between. The CDR3 DNA follows: TGCGCCAGCAGCCAAGACCCTAGCACAGATACGCAGTATTTT. It is translated as CASSQDPSTDTQYF.

This clonotype was seen more than once but under ten times. The chain carries TRBV12-3 or TRBV12-4 and TRBJ2-1; possibly TRBD2 for D (6 bases). The CDR3 contains 15 residues. Trimming pared 4 bases from V and 6 bases from J, leaving 16 bases between. The CDR3 region has the DNA TGTGCCAGCAGTTCGACTAGGGGTCTACGCAATGAGCAGTTCTTC. Amino acids: CASSSTRGLRNEQFF.